These 7 T cell receptor beta chains came from one sample sequenced in a study of T-cell reconstitution after alpha-beta-depleted transplantation in children. The TCRbeta library incorporated unique molecular identifiers. TCRdb reprocessed the PCR reads via MiXCR and lists one record per CDR3 protein. Here the sample spans hundreds of thousands of distinct CDR3 sequences, 10% to 15% being singletons. Sequenced here: PBMCs, sampled before TCRalphabeta/CD19-depleted stem cell transplant. These receptors were obtained from a girl between 2 and 10 years old with congenital amegakaryocytic thrombocytopenia, due to receive a stem cell transplant.

This clonotype was detected many times. This rearrangement joins TRBV12-3 or TRBV12-4 to TRBJ2-1, with D possibly matching TRBD2 (6 bases). V shed 3 bases and J shed 5 bases, with 11 bases lying between them. The CDR3 totals 14 residues. The CDR3 spells CASSFLAPHNEQFF. CDR3 DNA: TGTGCCAGCAGTTTCCTAGCGCCCCACAATGAGCAGTTCTTC.

This clonotype was detected ten times or more. The V gene is TRBV29-1, the J gene TRBJ2-1, with TRBD2 identical over 9 bases. The CDR3 is 14 amino acids. V lost 1 base to trimming and J lost 7 bases; unmatched junction nucleotides: 5. CDR1 SQVTM and CDR2 ANQGSEA come from the germline V gene. CDR3 in amino acids: CSVEAGTSLNEQFF. The CDR3, as DNA: TGCAGCGTTGAAGCCGGGACTAGCCTAAATGAGCAGTTCTTC.

The chain combines TRBV7-2 with TRBJ2-6; D gene unclear. The CDR3 extends over 16 amino acids. CDR1 is SGHTA and CDR2 is FQGNSA in the germline V gene. Trimming left V 5 bases short and J 3 bases short, with 14 bases between. The DNA of the CDR3 is TGTGCCAGCAGCCAAACCAGTACCCGTGGGGCCAACGTCCTGACTTTC. Its protein product is CASSQTSTRGANVLTF.

The chain joins TRBV5-1 to TRBJ1-4, with D perhaps TRBD1 (5 bases). Germline V gene lookup returns CDR1 SGHRS and CDR2 YFSETQ. The CDR3 runs to 14 residues. Trimming pared 3 bases from V and 5 bases from J, leaving 11 bases between. CDR3 sequence: CASSSAGGNEKLFF. The DNA for the CDR3 is TGCGCCAGCAGCTCAGCGGGGGGGAATGAAAAACTGTTTTTT.

The gene calls are TRBV3-1 and TRBJ1-5; D is undetermined. The V and J ends lost 5 bases and 6 bases respectively, with 14 bases between them. This CDR3 comprises 14 residues. Germline V gives CDR1 LGHDT, CDR2 YNNKEL (reference sequence). CDR3 DNA sequence: TGTGCCAGCAGCTACGACCCTGCCAGTCAGCCCCAGCATTTT. It translates to CASSYDPASQPQHF.

In its sample, this clonotype was seen a few times. V and J are TRBV7-9 and TRBJ2-3; D could derive from TRBD1 or TRBD2 (5 bases each). The V gene's germline CDR1 is SEHNR and CDR2 FQNEAQ (reference sequence). This CDR3 region has 15 residues. V lost 5 bases to trimming and J lost 1 base, with 13 bases between them. CDR3 bases: TGTGCCAGCAGCGCCAGGGACCATCGCACAGATACGCAGTATTTT. It is translated as CASSARDHRTDTQYF.

The genes are TRBV5-1 and TRBJ2-7; no firm D call. V was shortened by 4 bases and J by 3 bases, with 8 bases between the two germline ends. The CDR3 runs 12 residues. The germline CDR1 and CDR2 sequences are SGHRS and YFSETQ. The CDR3 region is CASSPHRYEQYF. For the CDR3, the DNA is TGCGCCAGCAGCCCACACCGCTACGAGCAGTACTTC.